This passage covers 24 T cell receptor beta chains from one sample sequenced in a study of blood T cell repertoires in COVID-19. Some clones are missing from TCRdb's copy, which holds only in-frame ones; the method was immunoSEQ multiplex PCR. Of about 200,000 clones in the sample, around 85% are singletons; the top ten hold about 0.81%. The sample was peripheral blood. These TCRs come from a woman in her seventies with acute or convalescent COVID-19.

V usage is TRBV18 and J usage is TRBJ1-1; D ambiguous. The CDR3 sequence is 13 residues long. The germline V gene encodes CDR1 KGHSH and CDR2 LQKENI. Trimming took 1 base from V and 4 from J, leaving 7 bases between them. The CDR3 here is CASSPLSGTEAFF. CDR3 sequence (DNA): TGTGCCAGCTCACCACTTAGTGGCACTGAAGCTTTCTTT.

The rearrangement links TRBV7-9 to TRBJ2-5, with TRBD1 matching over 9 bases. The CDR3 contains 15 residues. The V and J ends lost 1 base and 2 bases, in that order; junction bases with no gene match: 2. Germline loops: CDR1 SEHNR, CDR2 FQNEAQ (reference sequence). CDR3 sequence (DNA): TGTGCCAGCAGCTTAGGCGGGACAGGGCAAGAGACCCAGTACTTC. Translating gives CASSLGGTGQETQYF.

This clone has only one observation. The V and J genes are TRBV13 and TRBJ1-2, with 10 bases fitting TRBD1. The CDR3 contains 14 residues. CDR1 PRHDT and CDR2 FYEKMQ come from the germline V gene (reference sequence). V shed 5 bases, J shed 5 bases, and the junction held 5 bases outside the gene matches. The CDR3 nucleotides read TGTGCCAGCAGCATCGGGACAGGGGATTATGGCTACACCTTC. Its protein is CASSIGTGDYGYTF.

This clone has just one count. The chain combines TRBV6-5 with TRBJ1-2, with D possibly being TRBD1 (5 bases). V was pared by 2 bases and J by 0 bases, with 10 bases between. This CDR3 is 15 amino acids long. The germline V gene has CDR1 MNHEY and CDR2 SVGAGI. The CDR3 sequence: CASSYRQLANYGYTF. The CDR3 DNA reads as TGTGCCAGCAGTTACAGACAGTTAGCTAACTATGGCTACACCTTC.

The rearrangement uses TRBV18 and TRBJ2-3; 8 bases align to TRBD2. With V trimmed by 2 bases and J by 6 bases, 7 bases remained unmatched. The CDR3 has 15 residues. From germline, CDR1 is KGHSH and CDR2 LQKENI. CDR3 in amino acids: CASSPMREVPDTQYF. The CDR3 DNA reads TGTGCCAGCTCACCAATGCGGGAGGTCCCCGATACGCAGTATTTT.

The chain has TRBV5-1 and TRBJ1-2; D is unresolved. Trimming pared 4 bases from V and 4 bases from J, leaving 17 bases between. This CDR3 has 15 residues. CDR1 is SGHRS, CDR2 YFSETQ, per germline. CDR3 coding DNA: TGCGCCAGCAGCAGAACTGCCGGGAGAGGCTATGGCTACACCTTC. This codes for CASSRTAGRGYGYTF.

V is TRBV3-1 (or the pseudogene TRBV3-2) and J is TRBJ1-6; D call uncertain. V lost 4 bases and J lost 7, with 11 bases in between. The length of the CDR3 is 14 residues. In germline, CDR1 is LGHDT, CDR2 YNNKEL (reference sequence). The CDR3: CASSLREENSPLHF. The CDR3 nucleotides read TGTGCCAGCAGCCTACGGGAGGAAAATTCACCCCTCCACTTT.

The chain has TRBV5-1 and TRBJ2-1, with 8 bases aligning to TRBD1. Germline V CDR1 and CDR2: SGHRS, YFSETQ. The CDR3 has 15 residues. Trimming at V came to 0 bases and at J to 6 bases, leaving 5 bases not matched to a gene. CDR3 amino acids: CASSLGGQGFNEQFF. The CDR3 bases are TGCGCCAGCAGCTTGGGAGGACAGGGTTTCAATGAGCAGTTCTTC.

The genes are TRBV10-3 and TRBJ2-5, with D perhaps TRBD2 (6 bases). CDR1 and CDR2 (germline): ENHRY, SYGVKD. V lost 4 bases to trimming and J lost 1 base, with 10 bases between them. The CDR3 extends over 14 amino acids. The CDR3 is CAISGRGTQETQYF. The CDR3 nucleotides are TGTGCCATCAGTGGTCGGGGGACCCAAGAGACCCAGTACTTC.

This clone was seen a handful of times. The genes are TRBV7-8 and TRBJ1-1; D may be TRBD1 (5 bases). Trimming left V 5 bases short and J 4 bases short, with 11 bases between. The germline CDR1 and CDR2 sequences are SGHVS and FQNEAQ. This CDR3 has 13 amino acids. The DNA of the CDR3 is TGTGCCAGCAGCCTAAAGGGGTCCACTGAAGCTTTCTTT. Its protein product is CASSLKGSTEAFF.

The CDR3 coding sequence is TGTGCCAGCAGTTCCCCAATCACTGAAGCTTTCTTT. Its protein is CASSSPITEAFF. V gene TRBV28 combines with J gene TRBJ1-1, with no clear D. V lost 4 bases to trimming and J lost 4 bases, with 7 bases between them. This CDR3 is 12 amino acids long. Germline V CDR1 and CDR2: MDHEN, SYDVKM.

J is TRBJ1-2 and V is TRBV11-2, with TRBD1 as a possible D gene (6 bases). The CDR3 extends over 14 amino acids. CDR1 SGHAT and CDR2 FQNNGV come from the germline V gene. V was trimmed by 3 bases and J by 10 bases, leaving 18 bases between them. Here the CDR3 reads CASSFVGGRSDYTF. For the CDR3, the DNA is TGTGCCAGCAGCTTTGTTGGGGGCCGTTCCGACTACACCTTC.

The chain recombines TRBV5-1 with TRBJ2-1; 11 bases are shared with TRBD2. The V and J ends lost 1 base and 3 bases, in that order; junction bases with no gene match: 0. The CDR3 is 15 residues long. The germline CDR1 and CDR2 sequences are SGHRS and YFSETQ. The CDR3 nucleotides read TGCGCCAGCAGCTTGACTAGCGGGGGCTACAATGAGCAGTTCTTC. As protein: CASSLTSGGYNEQFF.

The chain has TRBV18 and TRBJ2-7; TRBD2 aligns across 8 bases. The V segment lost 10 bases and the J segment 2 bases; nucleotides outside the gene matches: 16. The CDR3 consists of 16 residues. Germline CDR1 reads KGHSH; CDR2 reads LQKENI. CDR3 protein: CATKDDSGRGAYEQYF. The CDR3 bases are TGTGCCACTAAAGATGACAGCGGGAGAGGCGCCTACGAGCAGTACTTC.

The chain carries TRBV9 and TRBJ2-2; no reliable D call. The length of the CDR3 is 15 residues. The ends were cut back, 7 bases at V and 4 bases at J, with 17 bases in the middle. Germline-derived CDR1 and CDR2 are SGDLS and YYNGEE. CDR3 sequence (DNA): TGTGCCAGCTCGGTTGAGGCTAGTCTCACCGGGGAGCTGTTTTTT. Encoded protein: CASSVEASLTGELFF.

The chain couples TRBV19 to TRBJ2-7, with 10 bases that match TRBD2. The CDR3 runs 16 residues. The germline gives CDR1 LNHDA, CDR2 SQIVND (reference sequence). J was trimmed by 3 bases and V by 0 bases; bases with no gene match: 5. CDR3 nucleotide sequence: TGTGCCAGTAGTATAGAGCCTAGCGGGGGAGACTACGAGCAGTACTTC. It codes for CASSIEPSGGDYEQYF.

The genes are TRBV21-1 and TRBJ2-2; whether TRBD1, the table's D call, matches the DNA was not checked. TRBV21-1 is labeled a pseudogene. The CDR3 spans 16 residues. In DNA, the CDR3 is TGTGCCAGCAGCCCCCCCAGCTCAGACAGCACCGGGGAGCTGTTTTTT. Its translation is CASSPPSSDSTGELFF.

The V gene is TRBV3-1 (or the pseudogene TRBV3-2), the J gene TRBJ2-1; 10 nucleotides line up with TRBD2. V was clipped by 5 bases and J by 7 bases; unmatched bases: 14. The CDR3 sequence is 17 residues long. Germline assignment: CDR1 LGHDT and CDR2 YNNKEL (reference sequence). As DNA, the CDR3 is TGTGCCAGCAGCGCCGGACTGAGCGGGAGGGCCGCAAATGAGCAGTTCTTC. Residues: CASSAGLSGRAANEQFF.

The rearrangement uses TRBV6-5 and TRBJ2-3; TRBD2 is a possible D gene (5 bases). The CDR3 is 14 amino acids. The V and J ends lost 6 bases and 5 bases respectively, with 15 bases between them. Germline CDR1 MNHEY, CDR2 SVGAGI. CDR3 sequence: CASRSGAREDTQYF. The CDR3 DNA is TGTGCCAGCAGAAGCGGAGCGAGGGAAGATACGCAGTATTTT.

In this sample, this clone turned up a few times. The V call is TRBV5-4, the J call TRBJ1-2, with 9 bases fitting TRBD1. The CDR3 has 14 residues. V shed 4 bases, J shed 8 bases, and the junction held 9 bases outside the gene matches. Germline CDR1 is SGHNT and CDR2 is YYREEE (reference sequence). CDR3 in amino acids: CASSPWTGAEGYTF. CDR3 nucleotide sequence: TGTGCCAGCAGCCCCTGGACAGGGGCGGAGGGCTACACCTTC.

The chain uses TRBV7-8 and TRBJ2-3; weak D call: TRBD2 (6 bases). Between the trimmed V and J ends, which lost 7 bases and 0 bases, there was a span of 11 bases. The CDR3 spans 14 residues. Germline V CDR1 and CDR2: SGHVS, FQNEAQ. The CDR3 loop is CASTPSGSTDTQYF. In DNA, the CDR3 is TGTGCCAGCACCCCCAGCGGGAGCACAGATACGCAGTATTTT.

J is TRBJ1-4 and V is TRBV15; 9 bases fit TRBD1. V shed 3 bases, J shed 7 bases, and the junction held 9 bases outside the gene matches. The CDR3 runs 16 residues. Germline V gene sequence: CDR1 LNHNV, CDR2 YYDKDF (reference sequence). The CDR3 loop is CATSSDLTGGGEKLFF. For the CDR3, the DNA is TGTGCCACCAGCAGCGACCTAACAGGGGGCGGTGAAAAACTGTTTTTT. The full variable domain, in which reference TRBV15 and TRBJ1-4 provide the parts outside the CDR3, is DAMVIQNPRYQVTQFGKPVTLSCSQTLNHNVMYWYQQKSSQAPKLLFHYYDKDFNNEADTPDNFQSRRPNTSFCFLDIRSPGLGDTAMYLCATSSDLTGGGEKLFFGSGTQLSVL.

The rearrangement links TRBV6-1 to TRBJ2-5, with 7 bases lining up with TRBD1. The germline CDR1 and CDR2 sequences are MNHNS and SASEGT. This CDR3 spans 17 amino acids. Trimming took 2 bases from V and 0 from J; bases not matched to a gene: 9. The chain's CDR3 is CASSEYWGQTYQETQYF. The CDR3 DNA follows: TGTGCCAGCAGTGAATACTGGGGACAGACATACCAAGAGACCCAGTACTTC.

In DNA form, the CDR3 reads TGCGCCAGCAGTGATTCCCCGGGAACGCAGTTCTTC. Encoded protein: CASSDSPGTQFF. The V call is TRBV10-1, the J call TRBJ2-1; D may be TRBD2 (5 bases). This CDR3 is built from 12 residues. V was trimmed by 3 bases and J by 12 bases, leaving 12 bases between them. The V gene's germline CDR1 is WNHNN and CDR2 SYGVQD (reference sequence).